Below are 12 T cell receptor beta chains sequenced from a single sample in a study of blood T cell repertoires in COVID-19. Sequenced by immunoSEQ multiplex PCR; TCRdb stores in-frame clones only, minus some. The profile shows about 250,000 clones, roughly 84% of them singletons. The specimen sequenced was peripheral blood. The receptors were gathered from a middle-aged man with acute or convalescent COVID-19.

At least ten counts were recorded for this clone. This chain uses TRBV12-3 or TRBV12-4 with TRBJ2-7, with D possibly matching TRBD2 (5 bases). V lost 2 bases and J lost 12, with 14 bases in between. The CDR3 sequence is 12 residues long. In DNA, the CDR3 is TGTGCCAGCAGTTTACAGATAGACTACCGGTACTTC. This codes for CASSLQIDYRYF.

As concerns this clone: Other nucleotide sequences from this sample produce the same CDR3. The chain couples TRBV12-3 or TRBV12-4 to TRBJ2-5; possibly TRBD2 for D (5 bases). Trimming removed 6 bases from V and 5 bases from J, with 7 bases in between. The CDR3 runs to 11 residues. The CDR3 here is CASSPGETQYF. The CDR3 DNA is TGTGCCAGCAGCCCGGGGGAGACCCAGTACTTC.

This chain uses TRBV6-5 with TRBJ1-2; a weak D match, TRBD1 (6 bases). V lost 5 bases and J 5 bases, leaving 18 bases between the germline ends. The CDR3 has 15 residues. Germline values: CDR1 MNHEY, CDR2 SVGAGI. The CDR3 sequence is CASSKGQSGSYGYTF. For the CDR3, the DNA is TGTGCCAGCAGTAAGGGACAATCGGGGTCTTATGGCTACACCTTC.

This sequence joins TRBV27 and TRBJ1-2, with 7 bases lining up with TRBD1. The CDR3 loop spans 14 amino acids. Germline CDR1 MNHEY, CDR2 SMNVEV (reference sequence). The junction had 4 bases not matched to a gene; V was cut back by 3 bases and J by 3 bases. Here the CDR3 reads CASSFRGQYYGYTF. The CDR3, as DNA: TGTGCCAGCAGTTTCCGGGGACAGTACTATGGCTACACCTTC.

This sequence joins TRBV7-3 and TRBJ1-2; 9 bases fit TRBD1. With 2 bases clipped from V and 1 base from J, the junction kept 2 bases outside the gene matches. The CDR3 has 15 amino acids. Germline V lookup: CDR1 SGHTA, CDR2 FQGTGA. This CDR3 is CASSLGTGNNYGYTF. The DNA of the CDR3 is TGTGCCAGCAGCTTAGGGACAGGGAATAACTATGGCTACACCTTC. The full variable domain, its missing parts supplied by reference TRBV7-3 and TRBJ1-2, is GAGVSQTPSNKVTEKGKYVELRCDPISGHTALYWYRQSLGQGPEFLIYFQGTGAADDSGLPNDRFFAVRPEGSVSTLKIQRTERGDSAVYLCASSLGTGNNYGYTFGSGTRLTVV.

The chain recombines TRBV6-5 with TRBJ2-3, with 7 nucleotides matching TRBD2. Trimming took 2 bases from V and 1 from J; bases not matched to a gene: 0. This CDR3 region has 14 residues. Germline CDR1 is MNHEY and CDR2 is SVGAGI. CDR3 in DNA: TGTGCCAGCAGTTACACTAGCGGCACAGATACGCAGTATTTT. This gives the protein CASSYTSGTDTQYF.

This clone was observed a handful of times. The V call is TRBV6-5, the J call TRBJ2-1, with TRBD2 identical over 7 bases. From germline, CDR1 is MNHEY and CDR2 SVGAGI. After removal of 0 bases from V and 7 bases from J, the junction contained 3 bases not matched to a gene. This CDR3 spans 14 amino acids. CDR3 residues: CASSYSGTMNEQFF. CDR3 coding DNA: TGTGCCAGCAGTTACTCCGGGACTATGAATGAGCAGTTCTTC.

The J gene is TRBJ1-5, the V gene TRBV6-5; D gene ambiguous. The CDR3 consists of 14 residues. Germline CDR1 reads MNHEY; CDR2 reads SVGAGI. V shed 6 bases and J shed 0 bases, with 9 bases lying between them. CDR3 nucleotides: TGTGCCAGCAGGTTGCCAGGTAGCAATCAGCCCCAGCATTTT. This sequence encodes CASRLPGSNQPQHF.

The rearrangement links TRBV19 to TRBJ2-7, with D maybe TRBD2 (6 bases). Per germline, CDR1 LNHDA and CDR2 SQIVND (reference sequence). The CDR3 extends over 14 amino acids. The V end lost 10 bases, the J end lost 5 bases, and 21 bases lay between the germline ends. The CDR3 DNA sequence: TGTGCCACCTCCACCGGGGGAGGAAGGGACGAGCAGTACTTC. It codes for CATSTGGGRDEQYF.

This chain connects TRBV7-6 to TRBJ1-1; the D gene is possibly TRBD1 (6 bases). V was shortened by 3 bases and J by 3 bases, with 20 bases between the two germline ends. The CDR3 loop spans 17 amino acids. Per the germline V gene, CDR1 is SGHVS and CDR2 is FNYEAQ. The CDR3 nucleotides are TGTGCCAGCAGCTTCGGAGGGGGGGTAGGTGCGTACACTGAAGCTTTCTTT. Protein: CASSFGGGVGAYTEAFF.

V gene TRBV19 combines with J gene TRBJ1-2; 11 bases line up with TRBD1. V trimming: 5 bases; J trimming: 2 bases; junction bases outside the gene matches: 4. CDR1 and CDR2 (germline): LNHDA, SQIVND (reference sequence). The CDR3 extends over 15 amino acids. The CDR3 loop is CASSPGQGANYGYTF. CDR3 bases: TGTGCCAGTAGTCCAGGACAGGGGGCGAACTATGGCTACACCTTC.

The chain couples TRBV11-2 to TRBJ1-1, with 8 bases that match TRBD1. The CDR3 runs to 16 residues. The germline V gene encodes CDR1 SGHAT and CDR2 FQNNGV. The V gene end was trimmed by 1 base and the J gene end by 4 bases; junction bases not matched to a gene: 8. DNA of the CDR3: TGTGCCAGCAGCTTAGTGGTCTTACAGGGGGGCACTGAAGCTTTCTTT. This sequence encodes CASSLVVLQGGTEAFF.